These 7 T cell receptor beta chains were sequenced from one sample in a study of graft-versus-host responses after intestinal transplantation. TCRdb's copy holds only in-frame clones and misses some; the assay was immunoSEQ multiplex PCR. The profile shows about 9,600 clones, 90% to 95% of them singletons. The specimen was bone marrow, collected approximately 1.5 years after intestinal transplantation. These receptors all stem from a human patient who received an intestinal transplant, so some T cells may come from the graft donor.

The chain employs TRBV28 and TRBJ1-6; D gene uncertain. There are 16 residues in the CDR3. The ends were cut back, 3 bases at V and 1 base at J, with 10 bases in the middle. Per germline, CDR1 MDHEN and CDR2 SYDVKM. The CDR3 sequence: CASSFFSFSYNSPLHF. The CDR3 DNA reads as TGTGCCAGCAGTTTTTTCAGCTTTTCCTATAATTCACCCCTCCACTTT.

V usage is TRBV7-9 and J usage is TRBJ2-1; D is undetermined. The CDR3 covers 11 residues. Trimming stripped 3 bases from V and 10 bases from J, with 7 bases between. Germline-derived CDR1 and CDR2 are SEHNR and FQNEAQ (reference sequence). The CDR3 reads CASSFPPEQFF. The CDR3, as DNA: TGTGCCAGCAGCTTTCCCCCCGAGCAGTTCTTC.

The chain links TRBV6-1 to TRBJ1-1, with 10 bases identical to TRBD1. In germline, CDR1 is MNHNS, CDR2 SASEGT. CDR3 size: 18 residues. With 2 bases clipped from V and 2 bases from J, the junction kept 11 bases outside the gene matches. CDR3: CASSEFRWGQGRNTEAFF. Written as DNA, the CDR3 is TGTGCCAGCAGTGAATTTCGGTGGGGACAGGGGCGTAACACTGAAGCTTTCTTT.

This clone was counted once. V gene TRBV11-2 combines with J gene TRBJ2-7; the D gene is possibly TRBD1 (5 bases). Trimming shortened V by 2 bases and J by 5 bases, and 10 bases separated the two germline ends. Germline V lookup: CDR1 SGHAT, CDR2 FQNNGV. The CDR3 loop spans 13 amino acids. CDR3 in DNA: TGTGCCAGCAGCTTACAGGGCGGAAACGAGCAGTACTTC. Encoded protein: CASSLQGGNEQYF.

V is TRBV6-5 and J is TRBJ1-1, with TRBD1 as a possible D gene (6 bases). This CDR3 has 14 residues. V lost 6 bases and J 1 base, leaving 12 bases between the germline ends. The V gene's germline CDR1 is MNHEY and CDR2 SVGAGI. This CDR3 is CASRYETGNTEAFF. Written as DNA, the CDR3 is TGTGCCAGCAGATACGAGACAGGGAACACTGAAGCTTTCTTT.

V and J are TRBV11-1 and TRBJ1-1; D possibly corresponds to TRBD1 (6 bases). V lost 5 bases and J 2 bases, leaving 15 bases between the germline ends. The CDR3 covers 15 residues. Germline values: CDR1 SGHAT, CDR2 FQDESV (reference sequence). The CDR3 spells CASSPSRGGNTEAFF. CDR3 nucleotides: TGTGCCAGCAGCCCCTCGAGGGGGGGTAACACTGAAGCTTTCTTT.

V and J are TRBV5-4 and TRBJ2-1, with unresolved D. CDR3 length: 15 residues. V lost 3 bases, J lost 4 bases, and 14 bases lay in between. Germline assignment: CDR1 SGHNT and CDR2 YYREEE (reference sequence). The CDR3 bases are TGTGCCAGCAGCTCCCGGTCCGGCGGATACAATGAGCAGTTCTTC. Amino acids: CASSSRSGGYNEQFF. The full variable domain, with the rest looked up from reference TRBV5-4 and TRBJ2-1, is ETGVTQSPTHLIKTRGQQVTLRCSSQSGHNTVSWYQQALGQGPQFIFQYYREEENGRGNFPPRFSGLQFPNYSSELNVNALELDDSALYLCASSSRSGGYNEQFFGPGTRLTVL.